Following are 11 T cell receptor beta chains from one sample sequenced in a study of cytomegalovirus exposure and HLA in healthy donors. PCR primers comprised 60 Vbeta and 13 Jbeta primers. Sequenced by immunoSEQ multiplex PCR; TCRdb stores in-frame clones only, minus some. The sample gives 200,000 to 300,000 clones, 84% of which show up once; 2% to 2.5% is in the top ten. The sample comprised PBMCs. The source is a woman in her thirties or forties in good health and CMV-seropositive.

This clone has more than one count but fewer than ten. The rearrangement links TRBV5-1 to TRBJ2-2; D is perhaps TRBD2 (6 bases). This CDR3 comprises 14 residues. Trimming cost V 4 bases and J 6 bases, with 13 bases left between them. Germline V gene sequence: CDR1 SGHRS, CDR2 YFSETQ. The CDR3 DNA reads as TGCGCCAGCAGCATGGGACCGGGGGCCGGGGAGCTGTTTTTT. It encodes CASSMGPGAGELFF.

The chain is built from TRBV7-9 and TRBJ2-3; possibly TRBD2 for D (6 bases). The germline V gene encodes CDR1 SEHNR and CDR2 FQNEAQ (reference sequence). V lost 0 bases and J 3 bases, leaving 10 bases between the germline ends. The CDR3 has 15 amino acids. The DNA for the CDR3 is TGTGCCAGCAGCTTAGCCCTCGGAGGGACAGATACGCAGTATTTT. As protein: CASSLALGGTDTQYF.

The rearrangement joins TRBV7-9 to TRBJ2-7; possible D gene TRBD2, 5 bases. The CDR3 totals 13 residues. Germline CDR1 reads SEHNR; CDR2 reads FQNEAQ (reference sequence). The V end was cut by 1 base, the J end by 5 bases, with 9 bases between. Written as DNA, the CDR3 is TGTGCCAGCAGCTTAGGAGGGTGGGACGAGCAGTACTTC. Its translation: CASSLGGWDEQYF. Full variable domain (remainder filled in from reference TRBV7-9 and TRBJ2-7): DTGVSQNPRHKITKRGQNVTFRCDPISEHNRLYWYRQTLGQGPEFLTYFQNEAQLEKSRLLSDRFSAERPKGSFSTLEIQRTEQGDSAMYLCASSLGGWDEQYFGPGTRLTVT.

The chain is built from TRBV30 and TRBJ1-5; the D is unclear. The length of the CDR3 is 15 residues. The V end lost 0 bases, the J end lost 1 base, and 10 bases lay between the germline ends. CDR1 and CDR2 (germline): GTSNPN, SVGIG (reference sequence). CDR3 loop: CAWSVKTVSNQPQHF. CDR3 bases: TGTGCCTGGAGTGTAAAAACTGTCAGCAATCAGCCCCAGCATTTT.

The chain couples TRBV5-6 to TRBJ2-1; D possibly corresponds to TRBD1 (6 bases). The V gene's germline CDR1 is SGHDT and CDR2 YYEEEE. The germline V and J ends were trimmed by 2 bases and 8 bases, with 11 bases remaining between them. CDR3 length: 13 residues. CDR3 DNA: TGTGCCAGCAGCTTTCTCAGGGGCGATGAGCAGTTCTTC. It yields the protein CASSFLRGDEQFF.

The chain combines TRBV30 with TRBJ2-3; 11 nucleotides agree with TRBD1. CDR1 is GTSNPN and CDR2 is SVGIG in the germline V gene (reference sequence). The CDR3 length is 15 residues. The trim removed 3 bases at V and 5 bases at J, leaving 7 bases unmatched. This CDR3 is CAWSAGQGAIDTQYF. DNA of the CDR3: TGTGCCTGGAGCGCCGGACAGGGGGCCATAGATACGCAGTATTTT.

This clone came up once. This chain links TRBV2 with TRBJ1-5; D is undetermined. Trimming left V 8 bases short and J 7 bases short, with 24 bases between. The CDR3 runs 16 residues. Germline V gene data show CDR1 as SNHLY and CDR2 as FYNNEI. In DNA, the CDR3 is TGTGCCAGCGGAGGTTTCACGGGGAAATCTGGACAGCCCCAGCATTTT. Amino acids: CASGGFTGKSGQPQHF.

V and J are TRBV19 and TRBJ2-5; 11 nucleotides match TRBD1. This CDR3 is built from 14 residues. V lost 4 bases and J lost 4; bases outside the gene matches: 2. From germline, CDR1 is LNHDA and CDR2 SQIVND (reference sequence). In nucleotides, the CDR3 is TGTGCCAGTAGTACGGACAGGGGGCGAGAGACCCAGTACTTC. Its translation is CASSTDRGRETQYF.

This rearrangement joins TRBV9 to TRBJ1-2; a possible D gene is TRBD1 (5 bases). The germline V gene encodes CDR1 SGDLS and CDR2 YYNGEE. This CDR3 contains 15 residues. Trimming left V 4 bases short and J 0 bases short, with 13 bases between. CDR3 nucleotides: TGTGCCAGCAGCCCTAGCGGGGGTACTAACTATGGCTACACCTTC. Translation gives CASSPSGGTNYGYTF.

V gene TRBV28 combines with J gene TRBJ2-5, with TRBD2 identical over 11 bases. The CDR3 covers 17 residues. Germline-derived CDR1 and CDR2 are MDHEN and SYDVKM. Losses at the gene ends were 2 bases for V and 5 bases for J; bases not matched to a gene: 10. Here the CDR3 DNA reads TGTGCCAGCAGTTTAGTATATAGCGGGAGGGCCGAGGAGACCCAGTACTTC. Translated, it gives CASSLVYSGRAEETQYF. Full variable domain (remainder filled in from reference TRBV28 and TRBJ2-5): DVKVTQSSRYLVKRTGEKVFLECVQDMDHENMFWYRQDPGLGLRLIYFSYDVKMKEKGDIPEGYSVSREKKERFSLILESASTNQTSMYLCASSLVYSGRAEETQYFGPGTRLLVL.

This clone was observed a few times. The genes are TRBV19 and TRBJ1-5, with 9 bases aligning to TRBD1. Germline trimming cut 3 bases from V and 0 bases from J; bases unmatched to any gene: 3. Germline CDR1 reads LNHDA; CDR2 reads SQIVND (reference sequence). There are 16 residues in the CDR3. The CDR3 DNA follows: TGTGCCAGTAGTATGGGGACAGGGTATAGCAATCAGCCCCAGCATTTT. It encodes CASSMGTGYSNQPQHF.